Given below is one T cell receptor beta chain in context. The data were taken from a study of T-cell memory formation after mild COVID-19. Whole-study context: The two donors had largely donor-specific TCR clusters.

5'RACE primed at constant segments yielded TCR alpha and TCR beta cDNA libraries bearing sample barcodes and UMIs. Each CDR3 protein gets one entry after TCRdb re-called the 5' RACE reads with MiXCR. The sample contains around 310,000 distinct CDR3 sequences, roughly 15% of which appear only once. The germline gives CDR1 SGHTA, CDR2 FQGNSA. The CDR3 runs to 15 residues. Trimming pared 4 bases from V and 1 base from J, leaving 13 bases between. The gene calls are TRBV7-2 and TRBJ2-5, with D tentatively TRBD1 (6 bases). Sequenced: PBMCs or a T cell subset sorted from them (not recorded which). The source of this sequence is a man younger than 35 who had mild COVID-19 (a few samples of this study predate the infection). Cell type and time point are not known. The CDR3 sequence: CASSSGWTAQETQYF. DNA for the CDR3: TGTGCCAGCAGCTCAGGTTGGACAGCCCAAGAGACCCAGTACTTC.